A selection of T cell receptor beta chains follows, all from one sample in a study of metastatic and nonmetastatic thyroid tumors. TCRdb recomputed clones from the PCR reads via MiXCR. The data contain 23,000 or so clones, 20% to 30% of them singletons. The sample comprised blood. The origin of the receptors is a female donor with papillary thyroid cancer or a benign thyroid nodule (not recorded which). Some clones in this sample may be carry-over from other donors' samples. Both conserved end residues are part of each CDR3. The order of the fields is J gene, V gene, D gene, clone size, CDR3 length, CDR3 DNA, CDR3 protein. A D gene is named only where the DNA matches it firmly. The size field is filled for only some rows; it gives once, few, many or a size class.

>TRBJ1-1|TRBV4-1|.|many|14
TGCGCCAGCAGCCAAGTAGGTCAGAACACTGAAGCTTTCTTT
CASSQVGQNTEAFF
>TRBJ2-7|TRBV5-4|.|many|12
TGTGCCAGCAGCCCCGACAACTACGAGCAGTACTTC
CASSPDNYEQYF
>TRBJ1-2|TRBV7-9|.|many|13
TGTGCCAGCAGCTTACAGGAAAACTATGGCTACACCTTC
CASSLQENYGYTF
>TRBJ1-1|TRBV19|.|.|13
TGTGCCAGTACCGAATATGTGAGCACTGAAGCTTTCTTT
CASTEYVSTEAFF
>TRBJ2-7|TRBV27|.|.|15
TGTGCCAGCAGTTTCAACTCTCCGGGGCCCAACGAGCAGTACTTC
CASSFNSPGPNEQYF
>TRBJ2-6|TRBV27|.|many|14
TGTGCCAGCAGTTACGACCTATGGGCCAACGTCCTGACTTTC
CASSYDLWANVLTF
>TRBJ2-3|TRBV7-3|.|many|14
TGTGCCAGCAGCTCCGGGGGAGTCACAGATACGCAGTATTTT
CASSSGGVTDTQYF
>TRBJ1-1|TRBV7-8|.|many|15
TGTGCCAGCAGCTTAGGGAGACGGAAGGGCACTGAAGCTTTCTTT
CASSLGRRKGTEAFF
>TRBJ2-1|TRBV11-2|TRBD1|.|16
TGTGCCAGCAGCTCGCGACAGGGGTTGTCCTACAATGAGCAGTTCTTC
CASSSRQGLSYNEQFF
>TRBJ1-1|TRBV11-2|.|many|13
TGTGCCAGCAGCTTTGGAGTTGGAACTGAAGCTTTCTTT
CASSFGVGTEAFF
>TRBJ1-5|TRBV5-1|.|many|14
TGCGCCAGCAGCTTTCAGGTTGGAGTCCAGCCCCAGCATTTT
CASSFQVGVQPQHF
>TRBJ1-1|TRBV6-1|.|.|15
TGTGCCGGGGGAGGGGCCGGGACCGTCAACACTGAAGCTTTCTTT
CAGGGAGTVNTEAFF
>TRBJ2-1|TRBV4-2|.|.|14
TGTGCCAGCAGCCCAGATGGAAACTACAATGAGCAGTTCTTC
CASSPDGNYNEQFF
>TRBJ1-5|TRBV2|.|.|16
TGTGCCAGCAGTGAGGGAGGCGTTTATAGCAATCAGCCCCAGCATTTT
CASSEGGVYSNQPQHF
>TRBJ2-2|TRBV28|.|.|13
TGTGCCAGAAGGAGGGTATACACCGGGGAGCTGTTTTTT
CARRRVYTGELFF
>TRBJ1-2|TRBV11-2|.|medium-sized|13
TGTGCCAGCAGCCCGTGGGAAAACTATGGCTACACCTTC
CASSPWENYGYTF
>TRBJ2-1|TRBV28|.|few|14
TGTGCCAGCAGTTTATCTGGGACAAACAATGAGCAGTTCTTC
CASSLSGTNNEQFF
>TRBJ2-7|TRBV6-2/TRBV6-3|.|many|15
TGTGCCAGCAGCCCATCAGGGGGGCAAGCCTACGAGCAGTACTTC
CASSPSGGQAYEQYF
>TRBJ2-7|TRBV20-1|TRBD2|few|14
TGCAGTGCTAGAGGGATTAGCGGGATAAACGAGCAGTACTTC
CSARGISGINEQYF
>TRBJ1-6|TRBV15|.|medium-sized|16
TGTGCCACCAGCAGAGATCTTGAGGTTGCCCCTTCACCCCTCCACTTT
CATSRDLEVAPSPLHF
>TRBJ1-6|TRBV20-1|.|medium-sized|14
TGCAGTGCTAGCCGGCAGACTAATAATTCACCCCTCCACTTT
CSASRQTNNSPLHF
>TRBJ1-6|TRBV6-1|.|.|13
TGTGCCACCGGGCAGGGAGCATCTTCACCCCTCCACTTT
CATGQGASSPLHF
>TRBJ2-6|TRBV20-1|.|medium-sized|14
TGCAGTGCTAGGTCTGATAGTGGGGCCAACGTCCTGACTTTC
CSARSDSGANVLTF
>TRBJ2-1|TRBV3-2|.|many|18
TGTGCCAGCAGCCAGGGGCCTAGCGGTTGGAGCTCCTACAATGAGCAGTTCTTC
CASSQGPSGWSSYNEQFF
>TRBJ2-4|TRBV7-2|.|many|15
TGTGCCAGCAGCTTGTCGGCGGGGGCGGGAAACATTCAGTACTTC
CASSLSAGAGNIQYF
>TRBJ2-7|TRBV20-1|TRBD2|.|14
TGCAGTGCTAGAGATCGCGGGAGCTCCTACGAGCAGTACTTC
CSARDRGSSYEQYF
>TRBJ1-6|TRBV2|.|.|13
TGTGCCAGCAGTGTCGCAGAAAATTCACCCCTCCACTTT
CASSVAENSPLHF
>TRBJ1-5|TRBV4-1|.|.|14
TGCGCCAGCAGCCAAGAGAGCCGGGGCCAGCCCCAGCATTTT
CASSQESRGQPQHF
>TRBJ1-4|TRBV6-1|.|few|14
TGTGCCAGCAGTCCTCACTCAACTAATGAAAAACTGTTTTTT
CASSPHSTNEKLFF
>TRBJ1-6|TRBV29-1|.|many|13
TGCAGCGCGAGAGGGCAGGGAAATTCACCCCTCCACTTT
CSARGQGNSPLHF
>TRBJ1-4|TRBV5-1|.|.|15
TGCGCCAGCAGACCCCGGACGGCTACTAATGAAAAACTGTTTTTT
CASRPRTATNEKLFF
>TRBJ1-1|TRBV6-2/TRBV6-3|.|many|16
TGTGCCAGCAGGGCAGGGAGGCGTTTGGTGAACACTGAAGCTTTCTTT
CASRAGRRLVNTEAFF
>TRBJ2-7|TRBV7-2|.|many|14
TGTGCCAGCAGCTTAGCAGGAGCCCCCTACGAGCAGTACTTC
CASSLAGAPYEQYF
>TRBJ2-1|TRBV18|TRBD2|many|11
TGTGCCAGCTCACCAGCCGGGGGAGGGATCTTC
CASSPAGGGIF
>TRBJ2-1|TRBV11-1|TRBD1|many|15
TGTGCCAGCAGCAACCCGGGACAGGGAACAAATGAGCAGTTCTTC
CASSNPGQGTNEQFF
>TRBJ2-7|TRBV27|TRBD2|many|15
TGTGCCAGCAGTTTATCGACTAGCGGGAGTTACGAGCAGTACTTC
CASSLSTSGSYEQYF
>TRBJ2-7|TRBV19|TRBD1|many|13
TGTGCCAGTAGTCCCTTAGCGGACAGGGGGCGGTACTTC
CASSPLADRGRYF
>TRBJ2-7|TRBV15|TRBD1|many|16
TGTGCCACCAGCAGAGAGGGTTACGGGACAGGGATTACGCAGTACTTC
CATSREGYGTGITQYF
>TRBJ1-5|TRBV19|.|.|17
TGTGCCAGTAGTACGGTCTCTGGGCAGATCTACACAGATACGCAGCATTTT
CASSTVSGQIYTDTQHF
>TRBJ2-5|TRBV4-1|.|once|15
TGCGCCAGCAGCCAAGATCCGAGGGGGGAAGAGACCCAGTACTTC
CASSQDPRGEETQYF
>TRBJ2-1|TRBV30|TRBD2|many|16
TGTGCCTGGAGTGGATCTCGGACTAGCGGTTACAATGAGCAGTTCTTC
CAWSGSRTSGYNEQFF
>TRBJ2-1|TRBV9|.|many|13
TGTGCCAGCAGCGTAGATTACGGGGATGAGCAGTTCTTC
CASSVDYGDEQFF
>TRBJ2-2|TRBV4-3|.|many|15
TGCGCCAGCAGCCAGTCCAGAGGAACCACCGGGGAGCTGTTTTTT
CASSQSRGTTGELFF
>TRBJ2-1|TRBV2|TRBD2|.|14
TGTGCCAGCAGGCGGGAGAGGTCCTACAATGAGCAGTTCTTC
CASRRERSYNEQFF
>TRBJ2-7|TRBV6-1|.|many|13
TGTGCCAGCACCCTTGGAGGTTCCTACGAGCAGTACTTC
CASTLGGSYEQYF
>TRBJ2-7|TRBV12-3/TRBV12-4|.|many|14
TGTGCCAGCAGCCTCCCGGGCCCCTCCTACGAGCAGTACTTC
CASSLPGPSYEQYF
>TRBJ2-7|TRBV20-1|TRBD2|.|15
TGCAGTGCTAGACGTAGGTCCGGGGGGACCTACGAGCAGTACTTC
CSARRRSGGTYEQYF
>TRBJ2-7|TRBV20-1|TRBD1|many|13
TGCAGTGCCGACGCCCCAGGGGGCGGCGAGCAGTACTTC
CSADAPGGGEQYF
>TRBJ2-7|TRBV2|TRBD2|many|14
TGTGCCAGCAGTGAGTCGGGGACTAGATACGAGCAGTACTTC
CASSESGTRYEQYF
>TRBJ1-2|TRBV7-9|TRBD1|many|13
TGTGCCAGCAGCTCCCGGGACAGCTATGGCTACACCTTC
CASSSRDSYGYTF
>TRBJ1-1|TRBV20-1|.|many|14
TGCAGTGCTAGAGGTTTGGACATGAACACTGAAGCTTTCTTT
CSARGLDMNTEAFF
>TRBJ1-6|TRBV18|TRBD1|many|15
TGTGCCAGCTCAGAACAGGGGTATAGTAATTCACCCCTCCACTTT
CASSEQGYSNSPLHF
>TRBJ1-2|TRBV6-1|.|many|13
TGTGCCAGCAGTGAAACTGAAAACTATGGCTACACCTTC
CASSETENYGYTF
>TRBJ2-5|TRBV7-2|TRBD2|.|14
TGTGCCAGCAGCGCTACTAGCGGGCAAGAGACCCAGTACTTC
CASSATSGQETQYF